These 24 T cell receptor beta chains were all obtained from the same sample, sequenced in a study of blood T cells in healthy people across ages. Next came a second PCR, run for about 6 to 12 cycles, which used a sample-barcoded 5' primer along with a J-beta primer mix. TCRdb recomputed calls from the 5' RACE reads with MiXCR, one row per CDR3 protein. The sample includes fewer than 800,000 distinct CDR3 sequences, around half of them seen just once. The material sequenced was blood. The receptor set was obtained from an older woman in good health.

Only a few counts were recorded for this clonotype. The V and J genes are TRBV7-8 and TRBJ2-7; TRBD1 matches at 12 bases. After removal of 4 bases from V and 7 bases from J, the junction contained 5 bases not matched to a gene. The CDR3 has 14 amino acids. Per the germline V gene, CDR1 is SGHVS and CDR2 is FQNEAQ. The CDR3 nucleotides are TGTGCCAGCAGCTCGGGACAGGGGGCGAAAGAGCAGTACTTC. It translates to CASSSGQGAKEQYF.

V and J are TRBV10-3 and TRBJ2-1; D may match TRBD1 or TRBD2 (5 bases each). This CDR3 spans 17 amino acids. Trimming left V 4 bases short and J 5 bases short, with 21 bases between. Germline lookup yields CDR1 ENHRY and CDR2 SYGVKD. The CDR3 DNA sequence: TGTGCCATCAGTGGACCTCTAGCACGATTAGGGGACAATGAGCAGTTCTTC. This sequence encodes CAISGPLARLGDNEQFF.

This sequence joins TRBV7-3 and TRBJ2-1; 13 bases are shared with TRBD2. CDR1 SGHTA and CDR2 FQGTGA come from the germline V gene. The CDR3 extends over 15 amino acids. The ends lost 4 bases at V and 10 bases at J; junction bases unmatched: 7. CDR3 sequence: CASSSRLAGGEEQFF. CDR3 DNA sequence: TGTGCCAGCAGCTCGAGACTAGCGGGGGGCGAGGAGCAGTTCTTC. The whole variable domain, remainder taken from reference TRBV7-3 and TRBJ2-1, is GAGVSQTPSNKVTEKGKYVELRCDPISGHTALYWYRQSLGQGPEFLIYFQGTGAADDSGLPNDRFFAVRPEGSVSTLKIQRTERGDSAVYLCASSSRLAGGEEQFFGPGTRLTVL.

This clonotype came up a few times. The chain employs TRBV2 and TRBJ2-3; D is ambiguous. The CDR3 runs 13 residues. V was shortened by 6 bases and J by 6 bases, with 13 bases between the two germline ends. Per germline, CDR1 SNHLY and CDR2 FYNNEI. The CDR3 region has the DNA TGTGCCAGCAGCGTGGGTTATGGGGATACGCAGTATTTT. Protein product: CASSVGYGDTQYF.

The rearrangement links TRBV20-1 to TRBJ2-7; D not certain. Per the germline V gene, CDR1 is DFQATT and CDR2 is SNEGSKA (reference sequence). Deletions cut 2 bases from V and 1 base from J, with 9 bases between. The CDR3 consists of 13 residues. The CDR3 spells CSARPSKSYEQYF. The CDR3 DNA is TGCAGTGCTAGACCTTCTAAATCCTACGAGCAGTACTTC.

This chain uses TRBV27 with TRBJ2-7, with D unclear. Germline V lookup: CDR1 MNHEY, CDR2 SMNVEV (reference sequence). The CDR3 has 13 residues. Trimming pared 7 bases from V and 5 bases from J, leaving 15 bases between. The CDR3 bases are TGTGCCAGCATGCCTGAGAGCGCGAACGAGCAGTACTTC. Translated, it gives CASMPESANEQYF.

This chain links TRBV11-3 with TRBJ1-1, with TRBD1 identical over 7 bases. The CDR3 covers 21 residues. Losses at the gene ends were 4 bases for V and 3 bases for J; bases not matched to a gene: 26. Germline V gene data show CDR1 as SGHNT and CDR2 as YENEEA. For the CDR3, the DNA is TGTGCCAGCAGCTCTAGGGCCCGACAGGGTCAGGACCTTTCTTTCTACACTGAAGCTTTCTTT. Protein sequence: CASSSRARQGQDLSFYTEAFF.

This clonotype was observed a few times. The V call is TRBV4-1, the J call TRBJ2-4; TRBD2 aligns across 7 bases. The J segment lost 6 bases and the V segment lost 3 bases, leaving 11 bases of the junction unmatched. Per germline, CDR1 MGHRA and CDR2 YSYEKL. The CDR3 is made up of 16 amino acids. This CDR3 is CASSHLTSRVGNIQYF. CDR3 nucleotide sequence: TGCGCCAGCAGCCATCTGACTAGCCGGGTCGGAAACATTCAGTACTTC.

J is TRBJ2-3 and V is TRBV6-1, with 7 bases that match TRBD1. The CDR3 extends over 15 amino acids. V lost 4 bases to trimming and J lost 0 bases; unmatched junction nucleotides: 4. Germline lookup yields CDR1 MNHNS and CDR2 SASEGT. DNA of the CDR3: TGTGCCAGCAGTGGCCGGGACAGAAGCACAGATACGCAGTATTTT. Residues: CASSGRDRSTDTQYF.

V usage is TRBV20-1 and J usage is TRBJ2-1; the match to TRBD2 covers 9 bases. The J call may be mistaken, given a closer DNA end match to TRBJ2-7. This CDR3 is built from 15 residues. The germline V gene has CDR1 DFQATT and CDR2 SNEGSKA (reference sequence). The CDR3 spells CSAIRSGRYSNEQYF. The CDR3 coding sequence is TGCAGTGCTATCCGGAGCGGGAGGTACTCCAATGAGCAGTACTTC.

The J gene is TRBJ2-5, the V gene TRBV2, with D tentatively TRBD1 or TRBD2 (5 bases each). CDR3 length equals 15 residues. Germline V gives CDR1 SNHLY, CDR2 FYNNEI. V was clipped by 3 bases and J by 8 bases, with 19 bases between them. CDR3 nucleotide sequence: TGTGCCAGCAGTGACCAGGGCGCAAGCGGCAATACCCAGTACTTC. The encoded protein is CASSDQGASGNTQYF.

This sequence joins TRBV4-3 and TRBJ1-2; 7 nucleotides agree with TRBD1. V lost 4 bases, J lost 4 bases, and 3 bases stayed unmatched. The CDR3 contains 13 residues. Germline assignment: CDR1 LGHNA and CDR2 YSLEER. The CDR3 nucleotides read TGCGCCAGCAGCCTGACAGGGATCTATGGCTACACCTTC. Its translation: CASSLTGIYGYTF.

The chain joins TRBV20-1 to TRBJ2-1, with 8 positions matching TRBD1. The germline V gene encodes CDR1 DFQATT and CDR2 SNEGSKA (reference sequence). The trim removed 0 bases at V and 4 bases at J, leaving 5 bases unmatched. The CDR3 runs 15 residues. CDR3 sequence reads: CSARDRQGIYNEQFF. DNA for the CDR3: TGCAGTGCTAGAGACCGACAGGGGATATACAATGAGCAGTTCTTC.

The chain has TRBV27 and TRBJ2-3; no firm D call. Germline CDR1 reads MNHEY; CDR2 reads SMNVEV (reference sequence). Deletions cut 8 bases from V and 1 base from J, with 13 bases between. The CDR3 length is 14 residues. The CDR3 nucleotides are TGTGCCAGCCTTTTGAGTAGGGGCACAGATACGCAGTATTTT. Its translation: CASLLSRGTDTQYF.

The chain carries TRBV24-1 and TRBJ2-2; D unclear. Trimming removed 1 base from V and 1 base from J, with 6 bases in between. The CDR3 is 15 amino acids. The germline CDR1 and CDR2 sequences are KGHDR and SFDVKD. The CDR3 coding sequence is TGTGCCACCAGTGATTTAAGACAGAACACCGGGGAGCTGTTTTTT. The encoded protein is CATSDLRQNTGELFF.

The chain is built from TRBV29-1 and TRBJ2-7; either TRBD1 or TRBD2 may fit D (6 bases each). Germline CDR1 and CDR2: SQVTM and ANQGSEA. CDR3 length: 14 amino acids. V shed 6 bases and J shed 0 bases, with 15 bases lying between them. The CDR3 DNA is TGCAGCGTAACGGGGGCGGATCGCTCCTACGAGCAGTACTTC. Translated: CSVTGADRSYEQYF.

This clonotype showed up just a few times. The chain has TRBV24-1 and TRBJ1-2; D is possibly TRBD1 (5 bases). From germline, CDR1 is KGHDR and CDR2 SFDVKD. This CDR3 contains 12 residues. V was shortened by 4 bases and J by 4 bases, with 6 bases between the two germline ends. The CDR3 DNA follows: TGTGCCACCAGTGAGGGGGTCTATGGCTACACCTTC. Protein: CATSEGVYGYTF.

This clonotype was counted only a few times. The gene calls are TRBV29-1 and TRBJ1-4; a weak D match, TRBD1 (5 bases). Per germline, CDR1 SQVTM and CDR2 ANQGSEA. CDR3 length: 13 amino acids. Trimming removed 6 bases from V and 4 bases from J, with 12 bases in between. The CDR3 nucleotides are TGCAGCGTCTCGGGCAGGGTTAATGAAAAACTGTTTTTT. It codes for CSVSGRVNEKLFF.

The V and J genes are TRBV3-1 and TRBJ2-7; weak D call: TRBD1 (6 bases). CDR3 size: 15 residues. The germline V and J ends were trimmed by 0 bases and 3 bases, with 12 bases remaining between them. Germline assignment: CDR1 LGHDT and CDR2 YNNKEL (reference sequence). The CDR3 protein is CASSQEGAGNYEQYF. The CDR3 coding sequence is TGTGCCAGCAGCCAAGAGGGGGCAGGGAACTACGAGCAGTACTTC.

The chain employs TRBV7-2 and TRBJ2-3, with D uncertain. V was clipped by 1 base and J by 6 bases, with 5 bases between them. CDR1 is SGHTA and CDR2 is FQGNSA in the germline V gene. CDR3 size: 12 residues. CDR3 residues: CASSLDLDTQYF. The CDR3 DNA sequence: TGTGCCAGCAGCTTAGATCTGGATACGCAGTATTTT.

CDR3: CASSPGTSSFYEQYF. CDR3 DNA sequence: TGTGCCAGCAGCCCAGGGACTAGTTCGTTTTATGAGCAGTACTTC. The genes are TRBV7-2 and TRBJ2-5; 8 nucleotides align to TRBD2. With 5 bases clipped from V and 11 bases from J, the junction kept 16 bases outside the gene matches. Germline CDR1 and CDR2: SGHTA and FQGNSA. This CDR3 spans 15 amino acids.

At least ten counts were recorded for this clonotype. The rearrangement uses TRBV7-9 and TRBJ2-7; no clear D. Germline loops: CDR1 SEHNR, CDR2 FQNEAQ (reference sequence). V was shortened by 5 bases and J by 1 base, with 12 bases between the two germline ends. This CDR3 comprises 14 residues. The CDR3 region has the DNA TGTGCCAGCAGCCCACTGGTGGGGTCCTACGAGCAGTACTTC. As protein: CASSPLVGSYEQYF.

This chain joins TRBV30 and TRBJ2-4, with 14 bases identical to TRBD2. Germline-derived CDR1 and CDR2 are GTSNPN and SVGIG (reference sequence). This CDR3 has 19 amino acids. Trimming took 0 bases from V and 2 from J; bases not matched to a gene: 9. The CDR3 sequence: CAWSVQGLAGVRPKNIQYF. CDR3 coding DNA: TGTGCCTGGAGTGTACAGGGACTAGCGGGAGTTAGGCCCAAAAACATTCAGTACTTC. The variable domain in full, completed from reference TRBV30 and TRBJ2-4, reads SQTIHQWPATLVQPVGSPLSLECTVEGTSNPNLYWYRQAAGRGLQLLFYSVGIGQISSEVPQNLSASRPQDRQFILSSKKLLLSDSGFYLCAWSVQGLAGVRPKNIQYFGAGTRLSVL.

The sample holds a few counts of this clonotype. The rearrangement joins TRBV4-3 to TRBJ2-1; D is unclear. V dropped 0 bases and J dropped 5 bases, with 8 bases sitting between them. CDR3 length: 14 residues. Germline V lookup: CDR1 LGHNA, CDR2 YSLEER. The CDR3: CASSQEEENNEQFF. The CDR3 DNA follows: TGCGCCAGCAGCCAAGAAGAAGAAAACAATGAGCAGTTCTTC.